The 32 T cell receptor beta chains below come from one sample, sequenced in a study of blood T cell repertoires in COVID-19. Repertoires were generated with immunoSEQ multiplex PCR, while TCRdb's copy carries only in-frame clones and drops some. The sample holds about 170,000 clones, less than 85% seen once. The material sequenced was peripheral blood. These receptors came from a human donor with acute or convalescent COVID-19. The donor label of this sample is uncertain.

In this sample, this clone turned up a few times. The chain has TRBV10-3 and TRBJ2-5; the match to TRBD1 covers 10 bases. The CDR3 totals 13 residues. The V gene end was trimmed by 6 bases and the J gene end by 5 bases; junction bases not matched to a gene: 3. Germline-derived CDR1 and CDR2 are ENHRY and SYGVKD. The CDR3, as DNA: TGTGCCATCAGCACGACAGGGGGCGAGACCCAGTACTTC. Its translation: CAISTTGGETQYF.

The CDR3 is CASSRGTNYGYTF. For the CDR3, the DNA is TGTGCCAGCAGTCGAGGGACTAACTATGGCTACACCTTC. This chain links TRBV12-3 or TRBV12-4 with TRBJ1-2; D is unclear. The CDR3 loop spans 13 amino acids. V was shortened by 5 bases and J by 0 bases, with 7 bases between the two germline ends.

In DNA, the CDR3 is TGTGCCAGCTCTTGGGACAGCACTATTAGCAATCAGCCCCAGCATTTT. The encoded protein is CASSWDSTISNQPQHF. This chain connects TRBV18 to TRBJ1-5; TRBD1 matches at 7 bases. Germline values: CDR1 KGHSH, CDR2 LQKENI. This CDR3 is 16 amino acids long. The V and J ends lost 6 bases and 0 bases, in that order; junction bases with no gene match: 8.

The chain joins TRBV30 to TRBJ1-1; the D is unclear. Germline assignment: CDR1 GTSNPN and CDR2 SVGIG (reference sequence). Trimming shortened V by 0 bases and J by 11 bases, and 16 bases separated the two germline ends. The CDR3 is 13 amino acids. The CDR3 here is CAWSVRVRDLAFF. The CDR3 DNA reads as TGTGCCTGGAGTGTACGGGTGCGTGATTTGGCTTTCTTT.

This chain links TRBV21-1 with TRBJ1-4; the table's D gene call, TRBD1, was not cross checked with the DNA. TRBV21-1 is a pseudogene. The CDR3 extends over 15 amino acids. The chain's CDR3 is CASSYRVWPREKLFF. The DNA of the CDR3 is TGTGCCAGCAGCTACAGGGTATGGCCTCGTGAAAAACTGTTTTTT.

This sequence joins TRBV9 and TRBJ2-1; 7 nucleotides match TRBD1. The CDR3 is 14 residues long. CDR1 is SGDLS and CDR2 is YYNGEE in the germline V gene. V was pared by 4 bases and J by 9 bases, with 10 bases of the junction left unmatched. The CDR3 here is CASSLGQALGEQFF. The CDR3 bases are TGTGCCAGCAGCCTCGGACAGGCCCTCGGTGAGCAGTTCTTC.

The chain recombines TRBV11-1 with TRBJ1-4; tentative D call: TRBD1 (5 bases). The CDR3 has 15 amino acids. CDR1 SGHAT and CDR2 FQDESV come from the germline V gene (reference sequence). Deletions cut 7 bases from V and 3 bases from J, with 15 bases between. CDR3 sequence (DNA): TGTGCCAGCAAGGCCCTCGGGACTTCTAATGAAAAACTGTTTTTT. Its translation: CASKALGTSNEKLFF. The entire variable domain, with the rest obtained from reference TRBV11-1 and TRBJ1-4, is as follows: EAEVAQSPRYKITEKSQAVAFWCDPISGHATLYWYRQILGQGPELLVQFQDESVVDDSQLPKDRFSAERLKGVDSTLKIQPAELGDSAMYLCASKALGTSNEKLFFGSGTQLSVL.

J is TRBJ2-2 and V is TRBV4-1; 8 nucleotides line up with TRBD2. Germline CDR1 and CDR2: MGHRA and YSYEKL. The CDR3 sequence is 15 residues long. Trimming at V came to 3 bases and at J to 7 bases, leaving 7 bases not matched to a gene. CDR3 in DNA: TGCGCCAGCAGCCAGTCCGGGGGGGTAGTCGGGGAGCTGTTTTTT. Its protein is CASSQSGGVVGELFF.

J is TRBJ2-2 and V is TRBV19; D gene ambiguous. The V end was cut by 1 base, the J end by 1 base, with 7 bases between. Germline loops: CDR1 LNHDA, CDR2 SQIVND (reference sequence). This CDR3 comprises 15 residues. As DNA, the CDR3 is TGTGCCAGTAGTATAGGACGGAGGAACACCGGGGAGCTGTTTTTT. This gives the protein CASSIGRRNTGELFF.

This rearrangement joins TRBV3-1 (or the pseudogene TRBV3-2) to TRBJ2-2; 9 positions agree with TRBD2. The junction had 6 bases not matched to a gene; V was cut back by 4 bases and J by 3 bases. The length of the CDR3 is 16 residues. Germline assignment: CDR1 LGHDT and CDR2 YNNKEL (reference sequence). CDR3: CASSPTSGKYTGELFF. The CDR3 DNA sequence: TGTGCCAGCAGCCCGACTAGCGGCAAATACACCGGGGAGCTGTTTTTT.

V gene TRBV10-1 combines with J gene TRBJ2-6; no definite D call. The CDR3 is made up of 13 amino acids. Germline lookup yields CDR1 WNHNN and CDR2 SYGVQD (reference sequence). V was pared by 4 bases and J by 5 bases, with 6 bases between. For the CDR3, the DNA is TGCGCCAGCAGTGGCGGAAGGGCCAACGTCCTGACTTTC. Amino acid sequence: CASSGGRANVLTF.

The chain employs TRBV28 and TRBJ2-2; D not resolved. This CDR3 region has 16 residues. With 3 bases removed from V and 2 bases from J, the gap between germline ends came to 13 bases. Germline CDR1 MDHEN, CDR2 SYDVKM. The CDR3 protein is CASSFRRPSNTGELFF. Here the CDR3 DNA reads TGTGCCAGCAGTTTTCGGCGGCCCTCCAACACCGGGGAGCTGTTTTTT.

V usage is TRBV9 and J usage is TRBJ1-4, with D possibly TRBD1 on 6 matching bases. Germline CDR1 is SGDLS and CDR2 is YYNGEE. Trimming pared 4 bases from V and 0 bases from J, leaving 16 bases between. CDR3 length: 17 residues. CDR3 bases: TGTGCCAGCAGCCGGCGAGGGGGAGCCGCAACTAATGAAAAACTGTTTTTT. It translates to CASSRRGGAATNEKLFF.

The V and J genes are TRBV5-8 and TRBJ2-5; a weak D match, TRBD2 (7 bases). CDR3 length: 15 amino acids. Germline assignment: CDR1 SGHTS and CDR2 YDEGEE. V was shortened by 4 bases and J by 4 bases, with 17 bases between the two germline ends. CDR3 sequence: CASSSGTRARETQYF. The CDR3 nucleotides read TGTGCCAGCAGCAGCGGGACACGGGCTAGAGAGACCCAGTACTTC.

This chain uses TRBV13 with TRBJ2-1; D unresolved. CDR1 and CDR2 from the germline V gene are PRHDT and FYEKMQ (reference sequence). The V end was cut by 3 bases, the J end by 13 bases, with 13 bases between. The CDR3 is 12 amino acids. The CDR3 here is CASSLSFVDQFF. Written as DNA, the CDR3 is TGTGCCAGCAGCTTGAGTTTTGTTGATCAGTTCTTC.

The V and J genes are TRBV27 and TRBJ2-1, with 8 bases matching TRBD2. This CDR3 has 19 amino acids. The germline gives CDR1 MNHEY, CDR2 SMNVEV (reference sequence). J gave up 6 bases and V 4 bases, and 20 bases lay outside the gene matches. The CDR3 sequence: CASSSRTPGFSGEVNEQFF. CDR3 DNA sequence: TGTGCCAGCAGTTCACGAACCCCGGGTTTTAGCGGGGAGGTCAATGAGCAGTTCTTC.

The CDR3 bases are TGTGCCAGCAGCTTGCAGGGAATCTCCCACTACGAGCAGTACTTC. Translated, it gives CASSLQGISHYEQYF. The chain employs TRBV5-6 and TRBJ2-7; a weak D match, TRBD1 (5 bases). Trimming left V 1 base short and J 3 bases short, with 14 bases between. The CDR3 is 15 residues long. Per the germline V gene, CDR1 is SGHDT and CDR2 is YYEEEE.

This clone was seen more than once but under ten times. V usage is TRBV2 and J usage is TRBJ1-5; D may be TRBD1 (6 bases). Germline-derived CDR1 and CDR2 are SNHLY and FYNNEI. The CDR3 runs to 14 residues. Trimming stripped 5 bases from V and 7 bases from J, with 15 bases between. The CDR3 loop reads CASSKGQYTQPQHF. Written as DNA, the CDR3 is TGTGCCAGCAGTAAAGGACAGTATACACAGCCCCAGCATTTT.

J is TRBJ2-2 and V is TRBV7-9; maybe TRBD1 (6 bases). The CDR3 loop spans 14 amino acids. Germline-derived CDR1 and CDR2 are SEHNR and FQNEAQ (reference sequence). Trimming removed 8 bases at V and 0 bases at J, with 10 bases between. In nucleotides, the CDR3 is TGTGCCAGCCAACGGACAGCGAACACCGGGGAGCTGTTTTTT. This sequence encodes CASQRTANTGELFF.

This chain links TRBV18 with TRBJ1-2; tentative D call: TRBD1 (5 bases). The CDR3 runs to 17 residues. The V and J ends lost 0 bases and 4 bases respectively, with 18 bases between them. Germline assignment: CDR1 KGHSH and CDR2 LQKENI. The CDR3 nucleotides are TGTGCCAGCTCACCACCCCAGGGAAAACTCTTCGGCTATGGCTACACCTTC. It translates to CASSPPQGKLFGYGYTF.

The rearrangement joins TRBV9 to TRBJ1-3; TRBD1 matches 7 bases. CDR3 size: 15 residues. Germline assignment: CDR1 SGDLS and CDR2 YYNGEE. J was trimmed by 0 bases and V by 4 bases; bases with no gene match: 4. The CDR3: CASSFPGGSGNTIYF. The CDR3 coding sequence is TGTGCCAGCAGCTTTCCAGGGGGCTCTGGAAACACCATATATTTT.

The V and J genes are TRBV10-3 and TRBJ1-5, with D possibly TRBD1 on 6 matching bases. Germline CDR1 and CDR2: ENHRY and SYGVKD. CDR3 length equals 16 residues. Deletions cut 5 bases from V and 0 bases from J, with 14 bases between. The chain's CDR3 is CAISPSTGLSNQPQHF. CDR3 bases: TGTGCCATCAGTCCCTCGACAGGACTTAGCAATCAGCCCCAGCATTTT.

This chain's CDR3 is CAVQRGYQETQYF. Here the CDR3 DNA reads TGTGCCGTTCAGCGGGGGTACCAAGAGACCCAGTACTTC. The rearrangement uses TRBV6-5 and TRBJ2-5; 8 bases are a match to TRBD2. Losses at the gene ends were 11 bases for V and 0 bases for J; bases not matched to a gene: 5. Germline V gene sequence: CDR1 MNHEY, CDR2 SVGAGI. The CDR3 is made up of 13 amino acids.

J is TRBJ1-4 and V is TRBV18; tentative D call: TRBD1 (5 bases). Germline V lookup: CDR1 KGHSH, CDR2 LQKENI. V lost 1 base and J lost 7, with 16 bases in between. The CDR3 covers 16 residues. The CDR3 is CASSPQFGQGGEKLFF. Here the CDR3 DNA reads TGTGCCAGCTCACCACAGTTTGGCCAGGGTGGTGAAAAACTGTTTTTT. The full variable domain, completed using reference TRBV18 and TRBJ1-4, is NAGVMQNPRHLVRRRGQEARLRCSPMKGHSHVYWYRQLPEEGLKFMVYLQKENIIDESGMPKERFSAEFPKEGPSILRIQQVVRGDSAAYFCASSPQFGQGGEKLFFGSGTQLSVL.

The CDR3 here is CASSQEGGANEKLFF. CDR3 DNA: TGTGCCAGCAGCCAGGAGGGGGGGGCTAATGAAAAACTGTTTTTT. This sequence joins TRBV14 and TRBJ1-4; tentatively, D is TRBD1 (6 bases). Germline CDR1 SGHDN, CDR2 FVKESK. The CDR3 is made up of 15 amino acids. Trimming pared 3 bases from V and 3 bases from J, leaving 11 bases between. Full variable domain (outside the CDR3, taken from reference TRBV14 and TRBJ1-4): EAGVTQFPSHSVIEKGQTVTLRCDPISGHDNLYWYRRVMGKEIKFLLHFVKESKQDESGMPNNRFLAERTGGTYSTLKVQPAELEDSGVYFCASSQEGGANEKLFFGSGTQLSVL.

There are many counts of this clone. The rearrangement uses TRBV3-1 (or the pseudogene TRBV3-2) and TRBJ2-2, with D maybe TRBD1 (5 bases). Trimming cost V 1 base and J 5 bases, with 11 bases left between them. Germline CDR1 LGHDT, CDR2 YNNKEL (reference sequence). CDR3 length equals 15 residues. CDR3 loop: CASSQGSGSTGELFF. CDR3 bases: TGTGCCAGCAGCCAAGGTTCAGGGTCGACCGGGGAGCTGTTTTTT.

The chain links TRBV5-1 to TRBJ2-7; maybe TRBD1 (5 bases). V gave up 6 bases and J gave up 1 base, with 14 bases separating them. The germline V gene encodes CDR1 SGHRS and CDR2 YFSETQ. The CDR3 contains 14 residues. The CDR3 sequence: CASTPTVLSYEQYF. The CDR3 nucleotides are TGCGCCAGCACCCCGACAGTTTTATCCTACGAGCAGTACTTC.

DNA of the CDR3: TGTGCCAGTAGTGTGATAGGACAGAAAGGCTATGGCTACACCTTC. Residues: CASSVIGQKGYGYTF. The genes are TRBV19 and TRBJ1-2; the D gene is possibly TRBD1 (6 bases). This CDR3 has 15 amino acids. Germline V CDR1 and CDR2: LNHDA, SQIVND (reference sequence). The V gene lost 5 bases and the J gene lost 4 bases, with 17 bases spanning the gap.

The chain has TRBV18 and TRBJ2-1, with TRBD2 identical over 11 bases. The V gene end was trimmed by 6 bases and the J gene end by 3 bases; junction bases not matched to a gene: 4. Germline CDR1 is KGHSH and CDR2 is LQKENI. CDR3 size: 15 residues. The CDR3 spells CASSLAGGIYNEQFF. Here the CDR3 DNA reads TGTGCCAGCTCGTTAGCGGGGGGGATCTACAATGAGCAGTTCTTC.

The chain recombines TRBV24-1 with TRBJ2-5; 10 bases are shared with TRBD2. CDR1 and CDR2 (germline): KGHDR, SFDVKD. There are 13 residues in the CDR3. V shed 9 bases, J shed 2 bases, and the junction held 2 bases outside the gene matches. Written as DNA, the CDR3 is TGTGCCACCGGAGCGGGGGGGCAAGAGACCCAGTACTTC. As protein: CATGAGGQETQYF.

The chain carries TRBV5-8 and TRBJ2-2; 7 bases line up with TRBD2. The V gene end was trimmed by 7 bases and the J gene end by 1 base; junction bases not matched to a gene: 16. The length of the CDR3 is 18 residues. Germline V lookup: CDR1 SGHTS, CDR2 YDEGEE. This CDR3 reads CASGYRPGGRLNTGELFF. CDR3 DNA: TGTGCCAGCGGGTATCGTCCGGGAGGCAGACTGAACACCGGGGAGCTGTTTTTT. Using reference TRBV5-8 and TRBJ2-2 for the parts outside the CDR3, the full variable domain is EAGVTQSPTHLIKTRGQQATLRCSPISGHTSVYWYQQALGLGLQFLLWYDEGEERNRGNFPPRFSGRQFPNYSSELNVNALELEDSALYLCASGYRPGGRLNTGELFFGEGSRLTVL.

The V gene is TRBV19, the J gene TRBJ2-7, with D unclear. The V end was cut by 3 bases, the J end by 7 bases, with 10 bases between. Germline CDR1 LNHDA, CDR2 SQIVND (reference sequence). The CDR3 covers 12 residues. The CDR3 DNA sequence: TGTGCCAGTAGTATCGGAGCGAATGAGCAGTACTTC. Translated: CASSIGANEQYF. The whole variable domain, filled in from reference TRBV19 and TRBJ2-7, reads DGGITQSPKYLFRKEGQNVTLSCEQNLNHDAMYWYRQDPGQGLRLIYYSQIVNDFQKGDIAEGYSVSREKKESFPLTVTSAQKNPTAFYLCASSIGANEQYFGPGTRLTVT.